The T cell receptor (beta chain) described here comes from a study of blood T cell repertoires in COVID-19. Method: immunoSEQ multiplex PCR; TCRdb's copy keeps in-frame clones and lacks some. The sample lists about 180,000 clones, around four fifths occurring once. The sample comprised peripheral blood. This TCR derives from a woman aged 40 to 55 with COVID-19, enrolled during active disease.

The CDR3 sequence is CATSRDGAARHEQYF. The CDR3 DNA reads TGTGCCACCAGCAGAGATGGGGCAGCCCGGCACGAGCAGTACTTC. The chain combines TRBV15 with TRBJ2-7; tentative D call: TRBD1 (5 bases). Per germline, CDR1 LNHNV and CDR2 YYDKDF (reference sequence). This CDR3 spans 15 amino acids. Between the trimmed V and J ends, which lost 0 bases and 5 bases, there was a span of 14 bases.